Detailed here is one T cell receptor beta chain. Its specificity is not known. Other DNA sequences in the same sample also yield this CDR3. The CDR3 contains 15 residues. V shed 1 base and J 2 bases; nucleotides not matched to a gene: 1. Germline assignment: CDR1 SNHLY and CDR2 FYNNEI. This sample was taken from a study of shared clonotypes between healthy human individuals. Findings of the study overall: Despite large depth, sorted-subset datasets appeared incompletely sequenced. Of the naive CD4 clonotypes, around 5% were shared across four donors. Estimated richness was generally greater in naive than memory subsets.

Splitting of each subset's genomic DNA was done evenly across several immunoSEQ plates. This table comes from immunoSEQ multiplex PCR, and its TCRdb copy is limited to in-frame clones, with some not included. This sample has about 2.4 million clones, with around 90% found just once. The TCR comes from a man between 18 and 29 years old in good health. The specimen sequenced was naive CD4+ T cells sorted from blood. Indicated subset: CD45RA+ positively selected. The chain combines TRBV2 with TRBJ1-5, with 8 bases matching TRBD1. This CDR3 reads CASSEETGGNQPQHF. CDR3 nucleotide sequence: TGTGCCAGCAGTGAAGAGACAGGGGGCAATCAGCCCCAGCATTTT.